The 29 T cell receptor beta chains listed next were all sequenced from one sample in a study of T-cell reconstitution after alpha-beta-depleted transplantation in children. Preparation of the TCRbeta library involved a method that used unique molecular identifiers. TCRdb used MiXCR to reprocess the PCR reads, holding one entry per CDR3 protein. The sample contains a few hundred thousand distinct CDR3 sequences, about an eighth of which appear only once. Sequences were derived from PBMCs, sampled from the stem cell graft. All receptors derive from a human donor who donated a stem cell graft to a child with Fanconi anemia.

This clonotype was seen only a few times. The chain joins TRBV15 to TRBJ2-1; no firm D call. Trimming stripped 0 bases from V and 9 bases from J, with 12 bases between. The CDR3 runs 14 residues. Germline V gene data show CDR1 as LNHNV and CDR2 as YYDKDF (reference sequence). The DNA for the CDR3 is TGTGCCACCAGCAGAGATCGCGAGATGGGTGAGCAGTTCTTC. Its protein product is CATSRDREMGEQFF.

The chain joins TRBV6-5 to TRBJ1-2; 7 bases are a match to TRBD1. The V gene end was trimmed by 4 bases and the J gene end by 4 bases; junction bases not matched to a gene: 9. There are 15 residues in the CDR3. The germline V gene encodes CDR1 MNHEY and CDR2 SVGAGI. The CDR3 DNA reads as TGTGCCAGCAGTTCCCTTCCGGGGACAGTCTATGGCTACACCTTC. Protein sequence: CASSSLPGTVYGYTF.

The sample holds many counts of this clonotype. The chain joins TRBV27 to TRBJ2-7, with D perhaps matching TRBD1 (5 bases). V shed 4 bases and J shed 4 bases, with 14 bases lying between them. The germline V gene encodes CDR1 MNHEY and CDR2 SMNVEV (reference sequence). The CDR3 runs to 14 residues. CDR3 sequence (DNA): TGTGCCAGCAGTTCCAGGACACTTTCGTACGAGCAGTACGTC. Translating it yields CASSSRTLSYEQYV.

This clonotype was seen a handful of times. The chain uses TRBV12-3 or TRBV12-4 and TRBJ2-2, with TRBD2 matching over 8 bases. Trimming removed 1 base from V and 7 bases from J; junction bases left unmatched: 5. The length of the CDR3 is 15 residues. CDR3 in amino acids: CASSLGGGPVGELFF. CDR3 coding DNA: TGTGCCAGCAGTTTAGGCGGGGGGCCGGTCGGGGAGCTGTTTTTT.

This clonotype has at least ten counts. The chain links TRBV4-1 to TRBJ2-7; TRBD1 might be the D (5 bases). The V end was cut by 1 base, the J end by 3 bases, with 13 bases between. Looked up from germline, CDR1 is MGHRA and CDR2 is YSYEKL. CDR3 size: 15 residues. The chain's CDR3 is CASSQVTGSGYEQYF. DNA for the CDR3: TGCGCCAGCAGCCAAGTTACAGGTTCCGGCTACGAGCAGTACTTC.

The rearrangement uses TRBV11-2 and TRBJ2-3, with a possible D match to TRBD1 (6 bases). V was pared by 1 base and J by 0 bases, with 8 bases between. There are 15 residues in the CDR3. Germline assignment: CDR1 SGHAT and CDR2 FQNNGV. The CDR3 loop is CASSLGRGSTDTQYF. CDR3 DNA sequence: TGTGCCAGCAGCTTAGGCAGGGGTAGCACAGATACGCAGTATTTT.

This clonotype appeared a single time. The chain links TRBV3-1 to TRBJ2-7; D is unclear. Germline CDR1 is LGHDT and CDR2 is YNNKEL (reference sequence). This CDR3 is 15 amino acids long. Between the trimmed V and J ends, which lost 2 bases and 2 bases, there was a span of 13 bases. This CDR3 is CASSQTTHTTYEQYF. DNA of the CDR3: TGTGCCAGCAGCCAAACGACTCATACCACCTACGAGCAGTACTTC.

In the case of this clonotype: A read error may account for a junction end that differs from germline. V and J are TRBV29-1 and TRBJ2-5; unclear D gene. Germline CDR1 SQVTM, CDR2 ANQGSEA. The CDR3 contains 13 residues. The CDR3 nucleotides are TGCAGCGTCCCCTCTGGGTCACAAGAGACCCAGAACTTC. This codes for CSVPSGSQETQNF. Variable domain in full (rest from reference TRBV29-1 and TRBJ2-5): SAVISQKPSRDICQRGTSLTIQCQVDSQVTMMFWYRQQPGQSLTLIATANQGSEATYESGFVIDKFPISRPNLTFSTLTVSNMSPEDSSIYLCSVPSGSQETQNFGPGTRLLVL.

This clonotype was seen ten or more times. The V and J genes are TRBV11-2 and TRBJ2-1; the match to TRBD1 covers 12 bases. This CDR3 region has 14 residues. CDR1 and CDR2 (germline): SGHAT, FQNNGV. Unmatched junction bases numbered 2, after V lost 5 bases and J lost 6 bases. CDR3 sequence: CASSRDRGRNEQFF. DNA for the CDR3: TGTGCCAGCAGCCGGGACAGGGGGCGCAATGAGCAGTTCTTC.

This rearrangement joins TRBV7-9 to TRBJ1-1; no definite D call. CDR1 and CDR2 (germline): SEHNR, FQNEAQ (reference sequence). V was cut by 3 bases and J by 5 bases, with 7 bases left in between. This CDR3 contains 12 residues. CDR3 nucleotide sequence: TGTGCCAGCAGCTTTAGGGTGACTGAAGCTTTCTTT. Its translation: CASSFRVTEAFF.

This clonotype appeared a few times. This chain links TRBV14 with TRBJ2-1; D is perhaps TRBD2 (5 bases). The CDR3 spans 16 residues. V was shortened by 2 bases and J by 5 bases, with 16 bases between the two germline ends. Germline V gene lookup returns CDR1 SGHDN and CDR2 FVKESK. The CDR3 DNA reads TGTGCCAGCAGCCAACGAAGGGCCGGAGGAGACAATGAGCAGTTCTTC. Protein sequence: CASSQRRAGGDNEQFF.

This clonotype was detected ten times or more. The V call is TRBV15, the J call TRBJ1-1; a weak D match, TRBD1 (5 bases). Germline CDR1 is LNHNV and CDR2 is YYDKDF (reference sequence). With 1 base removed from V and 5 bases from J, the gap between germline ends came to 8 bases. CDR3 length: 13 residues. This CDR3 reads CATSRGGETEAFF. CDR3 nucleotides: TGTGCCACCAGCAGAGGAGGGGAGACTGAAGCTTTCTTT.

This clonotype has only a few counts. The chain combines TRBV12-3 or TRBV12-4 with TRBJ1-4; the D gene is possibly TRBD1 (5 bases). V lost 4 bases, J lost 5 bases, and 14 bases lay in between. This CDR3 spans 15 amino acids. In DNA, the CDR3 is TGTGCCAGCAGTTCCCCCGGACATAAAAATGAAAAACTGTTTTTT. Translating gives CASSSPGHKNEKLFF.

The CDR3 reads CASSFATHTGELFF. CDR3 DNA: TGTGCCAGCAGTTTCGCGACTCACACCGGGGAGCTGTTTTTT. V gene TRBV12-3 or TRBV12-4 combines with J gene TRBJ2-2; D call uncertain. The CDR3 contains 14 residues. V was shortened by 3 bases and J by 3 bases, with 8 bases between the two germline ends.

The genes are TRBV5-1 and TRBJ2-7; D is perhaps TRBD2 (6 bases). The germline V gene has CDR1 SGHRS and CDR2 YFSETQ. CDR3 length: 16 amino acids. The V end lost 4 bases, the J end lost 2 bases, and 19 bases lay between the germline ends. The CDR3 nucleotides are TGCGCCAGCAGCACCTGGGACTTCCCCCTTACCTACGAGCAGTACTTC. Translating gives CASSTWDFPLTYEQYF.

This chain links TRBV7-9 with TRBJ1-1, with D hard to call. V lost 5 bases, J lost 0 bases, and 13 bases lay in between. CDR3 length equals 15 residues. The germline V gene has CDR1 SEHNR and CDR2 FQNEAQ (reference sequence). The CDR3 nucleotides are TGTGCCAGCAGCCGGTACCAGGATCTGAACACTGAAGCTTTCTTT. Translated: CASSRYQDLNTEAFF.

This clonotype has only a few counts. The genes are TRBV5-5 and TRBJ2-5, with 7 bases that match TRBD1. This CDR3 has 14 residues. Germline assignment: CDR1 SGHKS and CDR2 YYEKEE (reference sequence). The junction had 4 bases not matched to a gene; V was cut back by 1 base and J by 4 bases. The CDR3 here is CASSLTNRGETQYF. The CDR3 coding sequence is TGTGCCAGCAGCTTGACCAACAGGGGAGAGACCCAGTACTTC.

J is TRBJ2-1 and V is TRBV4-3; the match to TRBD2 covers 8 bases. The length of the CDR3 is 18 residues. V lost 0 bases to trimming and J lost 3 bases; unmatched junction nucleotides: 10. Germline assignment: CDR1 LGHNA and CDR2 YSLEER. The CDR3 reads CASSQDLSGVMIYNEQFF. DNA of the CDR3: TGCGCCAGCAGCCAAGATCTTAGCGGGGTGATGATCTACAATGAGCAGTTCTTC.

CDR3 DNA sequence: TGCAGCGTCCGGACTGGGGTAGAGTATTTT. Residues: CSVRTGVEYF. The rearrangement links TRBV29-1 to TRBJ2-3; D is possibly TRBD2 (5 bases). Germline loops: CDR1 SQVTM, CDR2 ANQGSEA. The CDR3 is 10 amino acids. Trimming shortened V by 6 bases and J by 13 bases, and 14 bases separated the two germline ends.

This clonotype was detected only a few times. This chain links TRBV7-2 with TRBJ2-5, with 9 bases matching TRBD1. With V trimmed by 3 bases and J by 1 base, 6 bases remained unmatched. CDR1 SGHTA and CDR2 FQGNSA come from the germline V gene. The CDR3 length is 16 residues. The CDR3 DNA follows: TGTGCCAGCAGCTTTTCCGGGACAGGGAGCCAAGAGACCCAGTACTTC. It is translated as CASSFSGTGSQETQYF.

This clonotype was picked up many times. The CDR3 here is CASSQEYRLARRTDTQYF. CDR3 DNA sequence: TGTGCCAGCAGCCAAGAGTATCGGCTGGCCAGACGCACAGATACGCAGTATTTT. The chain joins TRBV14 to TRBJ2-3, with D hard to call. V was shortened by 0 bases and J by 1 base, with 17 bases between the two germline ends. CDR3 size: 18 residues. Germline V gene lookup returns CDR1 SGHDN and CDR2 FVKESK. The variable domain in full, completed from reference TRBV14 and TRBJ2-3, reads EAGVTQFPSHSVIEKGQTVTLRCDPISGHDNLYWYRRVMGKEIKFLLHFVKESKQDESGMPNNRFLAERTGGTYSTLKVQPAELEDSGVYFCASSQEYRLARRTDTQYFGPGTRLTVL.

In this sample, this clonotype turned up many times. The DNA for the CDR3 is TGTGCCAGCAGCCAGGGACAGAGCAATCAGCCCCAGCATTTT. Protein sequence: CASSQGQSNQPQHF. The chain combines TRBV5-6 with TRBJ1-5, with 7 nucleotides matching TRBD1. Looked up from germline, CDR1 is SGHDT and CDR2 is YYEEEE. There are 14 residues in the CDR3. V trimming: 4 bases; J trimming: 1 base; junction bases outside the gene matches: 2.

This clonotype was seen a handful of times. The chain couples TRBV11-2 to TRBJ2-5, with a weak D call TRBD1 (6 bases). The V and J ends lost 5 bases and 0 bases respectively, with 16 bases between them. CDR3 length: 16 residues. In germline, CDR1 is SGHAT, CDR2 FQNNGV. The CDR3 here is CASSRRGTPYQETQYF. In DNA, the CDR3 is TGTGCCAGCAGCCGTAGGGGGACACCGTACCAAGAGACCCAGTACTTC.

The chain links TRBV5-1 to TRBJ1-3; D uncertain. Trimming took off 3 bases at V and 0 bases at J, with 13 bases between the two ends. The germline gives CDR1 SGHRS, CDR2 YFSETQ. The CDR3 extends over 16 amino acids. The CDR3: CASSWGGLSSGNTIYF. The CDR3 nucleotides are TGCGCCAGCAGCTGGGGAGGGCTCAGCTCTGGAAACACCATATATTTT.

This clonotype was observed many times. The chain has TRBV12-3 or TRBV12-4 and TRBJ1-1; TRBD1 might be the D (6 bases). This CDR3 has 14 amino acids. The V end lost 6 bases, the J end lost 2 bases, and 13 bases lay between the germline ends. The CDR3 DNA follows: TGTGCCAGCAGGGTCACAGGGAGTAACACTGAAGCTTTCTTT. It yields the protein CASRVTGSNTEAFF.

This clonotype was counted between two and nine times. The chain has TRBV6-5 and TRBJ2-2, with TRBD2 as a possible D gene (5 bases). The germline V gene has CDR1 MNHEY and CDR2 SVGAGI. Trimming removed 8 bases from V and 4 bases from J, with 20 bases in between. The CDR3 is made up of 16 amino acids. The CDR3 reads CASYSIRTEATGELFF. The CDR3 bases are TGTGCCAGCTACTCGATCAGGACGGAGGCCACCGGGGAGCTGTTTTTT.

This clonotype came up a few times. The chain carries TRBV20-1 and TRBJ1-5; D perhaps matches TRBD1 (5 bases). This CDR3 has 13 amino acids. Between the trimmed V and J ends, which lost 6 bases and 7 bases, there was a span of 16 bases. Per germline, CDR1 DFQATT and CDR2 SNEGSKA (reference sequence). The CDR3 protein is CSAAPLGGQPQHF. CDR3 coding DNA: TGCAGTGCCGCGCCCCTCGGGGGACAGCCCCAGCATTTT.

This clonotype has ten or more counts. The V gene is TRBV5-1, the J gene TRBJ2-2, with D perhaps matching TRBD1 (6 bases). V was trimmed by 3 bases and J by 2 bases, leaving 14 bases between them. This CDR3 is built from 16 residues. CDR1 and CDR2 (germline): SGHRS, YFSETQ. Here the CDR3 DNA reads TGCGCCAGCAGCTCCATTCCGGGACACAACACCGGGGAGCTGTTTTTT. It yields the protein CASSSIPGHNTGELFF.

The genes are TRBV7-8 and TRBJ1-5; TRBD1 matches 7 bases. Germline CDR1 is SGHVS and CDR2 is FQNEAQ. V shed 4 bases, J shed 5 bases, and the junction held 5 bases outside the gene matches. The CDR3 has 14 amino acids. CDR3 bases: TGTGCCAGCAGCTCGACAGGGCCGGATCAGCCCCAGCATTTT. The encoded protein is CASSSTGPDQPQHF.